Each of the 2 T cell receptor beta chains below was sequenced from the same sample in a study of cytomegalovirus exposure and HLA in healthy donors (dated by TCRdb to about 2017). The method was the immunoSEQ multiplex PCR assay. The multiplex PCR relied on a mix of 60 forward primers for TCR Vbeta segments and 13 reverse primers for TCR Jbeta segments. The table was pulled from immuneACCESS by TCRdb, which kept in-frame rearrangements only. Such tables lose some clones; where checked, under half of the loss comes from unresolved V genes, and the rest has no known cause. This sample lists roughly 140,000 clones; 64% were detected once. 2.5% to 3.5% of the sample lies in the top ten. The specimen sequenced was PBMCs. The receptors were gathered from a woman between 25 and 40 years old in good health and CMV-seropositive.

This sequence joins TRBV6-1 and TRBJ1-2; D may be TRBD1 (6 bases). Germline V gene sequence: CDR1 MNHNS, CDR2 SASEGT. The CDR3 has 13 residues. V lost 4 bases and J 4 bases, leaving 10 bases between the germline ends. CDR3 bases: TGTGCCAGCAGTGCGACAGGACCCTATGGCTACACCTTC. Its translation is CASSATGPYGYTF.

The rearrangement joins TRBV10-3 to TRBJ1-1; 10 bases line up with TRBD1. Losses at the gene ends were 10 bases for V and 6 bases for J; bases not matched to a gene: 8. The CDR3 sequence is 13 residues long. CDR1 ENHRY and CDR2 SYGVKD come from the germline V gene. The CDR3 reads CATADRGLAEAFF. CDR3 in DNA: TGTGCCACCGCCGACAGGGGGCTCGCTGAAGCTTTCTTT.